These 6 T cell receptor beta chains share one sample of origin, sequenced in a study of beta chain features in type 1 diabetes. These receptors have no identified antigens. Since all of the isolated RNA was reverse transcribed, expressed TCRB transcripts were what got sequenced. Generated by immunoSEQ multiplex PCR, the TCRdb table keeps only in-frame clones and is missing some. The sample has 680,000 or so clones, over 10% seen once; the top ten hold approximately 0.022%. Study-wide findings and caveats: There was a moderate but significant shortening of TCRB CDR3s in all four CD4+ subsets of Type 1 diabetes patients.

The specimen was naive CD4+ T cells from blood. All receptors come from a man aged 18 to 29 with type 1 diabetes.

This chain uses TRBV5-6 with TRBJ2-3; D is unresolved. CDR1 and CDR2 from the germline V gene are SGHDT and YYEEEE. This CDR3 contains 15 residues. Trimming took 3 bases from V and 4 from J, leaving 15 bases between them. The CDR3, as DNA: TGTGCCAGCAGCTCCTCCAAAAGTGGGGCAGATACGCAGTATTTT. Its protein is CASSSSKSGADTQYF.

This rearrangement joins TRBV10-3 to TRBJ2-7; TRBD1 matches at 8 bases. CDR3 length: 15 amino acids. Germline trimming cut 0 bases from V and 2 bases from J; bases unmatched to any gene: 3. Germline V lookup: CDR1 ENHRY, CDR2 SYGVKD. CDR3 in amino acids: CAISESTGATYEQYF. The CDR3 DNA follows: TGTGCCATCAGTGAGTCGACAGGGGCTACCTACGAGCAGTACTTC.

This clone has just a few counts. The gene calls are TRBV30 and TRBJ2-1; D not resolved. The V gene's germline CDR1 is GTSNPN and CDR2 SVGIG (reference sequence). The CDR3 is made up of 13 amino acids. V lost 2 bases, J lost 3 bases, and 8 bases lay in between. DNA for the CDR3: TGTGCCTGGAGTCCCAAGTACTACAATGAGCAGTTCTTC. Its translation is CAWSPKYYNEQFF. Full variable domain (remainder filled in from reference TRBV30 and TRBJ2-1): SQTIHQWPATLVQPVGSPLSLECTVEGTSNPNLYWYRQAAGRGLQLLFYSVGIGQISSEVPQNLSASRPQDRQFILSSKKLLLSDSGFYLCAWSPKYYNEQFFGPGTRLTVL.

This clone occurred a few times. V is TRBV30 and J is TRBJ1-6, with D hard to call. Germline loops: CDR1 GTSNPN, CDR2 SVGIG (reference sequence). This CDR3 spans 14 amino acids. The V and J ends lost 2 bases and 3 bases respectively, with 8 bases between them. The CDR3 here is CAWSFRDYNSPLHF. CDR3 DNA sequence: TGTGCCTGGAGTTTCAGAGACTATAATTCACCCCTCCACTTT.

Points on this clone: This sample includes further DNA sequences coding for the same CDR3. The gene calls are TRBV7-9 and TRBJ2-5; D remains unclear. Per the germline V gene, CDR1 is SEHNR and CDR2 is FQNEAQ (reference sequence). The CDR3 runs to 14 residues. The germline V and J ends were trimmed by 0 bases and 2 bases, with 7 bases remaining between them. The CDR3 sequence is CASSLAPNQETQYF. CDR3 bases: TGTGCCAGCAGCTTAGCGCCAAATCAAGAGACCCAGTACTTC. Variable domain in full (rest from reference TRBV7-9 and TRBJ2-5): DTGVSQNPRHKITKRGQNVTFRCDPISEHNRLYWYRQTLGQGPEFLTYFQNEAQLEKSRLLSDRFSAERPKGSFSTLEIQRTEQGDSAMYLCASSLAPNQETQYFGPGTRLLVL.

The chain is built from TRBV30 and TRBJ1-4; D is uncertain. Trimming removed 0 bases at V and 10 bases at J, with 9 bases between. Germline assignment: CDR1 GTSNPN and CDR2 SVGIG (reference sequence). The CDR3 covers 12 residues. DNA of the CDR3: TGTGCCTGGAGTGTTGGAGCGGTAAAACTGTTTTTT. Protein sequence: CAWSVGAVKLFF.